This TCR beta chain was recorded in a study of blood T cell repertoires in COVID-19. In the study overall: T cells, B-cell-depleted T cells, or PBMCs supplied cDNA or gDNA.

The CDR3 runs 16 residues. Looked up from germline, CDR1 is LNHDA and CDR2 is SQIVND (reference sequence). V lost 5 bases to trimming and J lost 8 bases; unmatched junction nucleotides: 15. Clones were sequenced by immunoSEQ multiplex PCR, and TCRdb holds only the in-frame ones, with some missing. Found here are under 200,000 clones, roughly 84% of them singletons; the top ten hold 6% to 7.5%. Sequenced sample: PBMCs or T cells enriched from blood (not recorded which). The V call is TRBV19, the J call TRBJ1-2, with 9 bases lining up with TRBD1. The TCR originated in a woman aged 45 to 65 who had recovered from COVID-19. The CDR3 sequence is CASSFRWTDRGFGYTF. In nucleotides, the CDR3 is TGTGCCAGTAGTTTTCGGTGGACGGACAGGGGATTCGGCTACACCTTC.